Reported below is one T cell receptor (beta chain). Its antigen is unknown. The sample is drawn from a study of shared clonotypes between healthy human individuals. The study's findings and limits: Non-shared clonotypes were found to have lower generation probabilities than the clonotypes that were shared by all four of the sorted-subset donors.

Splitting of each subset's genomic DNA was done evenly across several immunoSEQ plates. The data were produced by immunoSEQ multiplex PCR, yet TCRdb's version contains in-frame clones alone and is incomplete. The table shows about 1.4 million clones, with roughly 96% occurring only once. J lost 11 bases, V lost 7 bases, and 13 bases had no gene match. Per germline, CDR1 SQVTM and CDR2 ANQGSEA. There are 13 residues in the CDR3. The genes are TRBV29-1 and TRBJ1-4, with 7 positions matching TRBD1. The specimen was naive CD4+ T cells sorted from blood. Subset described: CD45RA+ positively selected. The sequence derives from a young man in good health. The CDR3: CSAEQGLGRKLFF. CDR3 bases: TGCAGCGCGGAACAGGGGTTGGGGAGGAAACTGTTTTTT.